This is a list of T cell receptor beta chains from one sample in a study of T cells in Graves' hyperthyroidism and ophthalmopathy. One entry per CDR3 protein results from TCRdb running MiXCR on the multiplex PCR reads. This sample carries about 400,000 distinct CDR3 sequences, roughly 14% of them seen once, and the ten largest clones take less than 15%. Source material: blood. These TCRs come from a man in his late teens or twenties with Graves' ophthalmopathy. CDR3s include the opening cysteine and the closing phenylalanine or tryptophan. The D gene is left open where the match is weak. Rows give clone size only sometimes, using once, few, many, or a class for an expanded clone.

d_call	v_call	j_call	clone_size	cdr3_nt	cdr3_aa
-	TRBV20-1	TRBJ2-5	-	TGCAGTGCCCCTGACCTCTCGGGGGAGACCCAGTACTTC	CSAPDLSGETQYF
TRBD2	TRBV11-1	TRBJ2-1	many	TGTGCCAGCAGCTTAGGGACTAGCGGGTACACCAATGAGCAGTTCTTC	CASSLGTSGYTNEQFF
TRBD1	TRBV4-2	TRBJ1-6	-	TGTGCCAGCAGCCAAGATCGGGCGGGACAGGGGTTTTCACCCCTCCACTTT	CASSQDRAGQGFSPLHF
-	TRBV11-2	TRBJ2-4	many	TGTGCCAGCAGCTTAAGTCTATATAGCCTAGCCAAAAACATTCAGTACTTC	CASSLSLYSLAKNIQYF
-	TRBV30	TRBJ1-6	-	TGTGCCTGGAGTCAACAGAGCAGCTCACCCCTCCACTTT	CAWSQQSSSPLHF
TRBD1	TRBV5-1	TRBJ1-1	many	TGCGCCAGCAGTGACAGGGGCACTGAAGCTTTCTTT	CASSDRGTEAFF
-	TRBV10-2	TRBJ1-1	many	TGCGCCAGCAGTGAGTCGGACTTGAACACTGAAGCTTTCTTT	CASSESDLNTEAFF
-	TRBV6-2/TRBV6-3	TRBJ2-3	many	TGTGCCAGCAGTAAGGGCTACGGGGCTAGCACAGATACGCAGTATTTT	CASSKGYGASTDTQYF
-	TRBV18	TRBJ1-2	many	TGTGCCAGCTCACCCGCCGAGGCTGGATATGGCTACACCTTC	CASSPAEAGYGYTF
-	TRBV6-6	TRBJ2-7	many	TGTGCCAGCAGTTACTCGATATTCGGGGACTCCTACGAGCAGTACTTC	CASSYSIFGDSYEQYF
-	TRBV12-3/TRBV12-4	TRBJ1-1	many	TGTGCCAGCAGTTTAATGAACACTGAAGCTTTCTTT	CASSLMNTEAFF
TRBD2	TRBV11-2	TRBJ2-3	-	TGTGCCAGCATCCCCCCCGGGGAGCGGGGGTCCCCAGATACGCAGTATTTT	CASIPPGERGSPDTQYF
-	TRBV7-9	TRBJ2-5	many	TGTGCCAGCAGTAGGACCCCGTGGGAGACCCAGTACTTC	CASSRTPWETQYF
TRBD1	TRBV7-6	TRBJ1-2	many	TGTGCCAGCAGCACGGGACAGGGACCGGGGGGCTACACCTTC	CASSTGQGPGGYTF
-	TRBV30	TRBJ1-5	-	TGTGCCTGGAGTGCGGGACTGTATAGCAATCAGCCCCAGCATTTT	CAWSAGLYSNQPQHF
TRBD1	TRBV20-1	TRBJ1-5	many	TGCAGTGAGGCGGGACAGGGTAAGAATCAGCCCCAGCATTTT	CSEAGQGKNQPQHF
-	TRBV27	TRBJ2-3	many	TGTGCCAGCCAGGGGAGCACAGATACGCAGTATTTT	CASQGSTDTQYF
-	TRBV27	TRBJ1-6	-	TGTGCCAGCAGTTTATCGCAGGGTACCCTTGTATCACCCCTCCACTTT	CASSLSQGTLVSPLHF
TRBD1	TRBV6-2/TRBV6-3	TRBJ1-5	few	TGTGCCAGCCAAGGGGGCGGCAATCAGCCCCAGCATTTT	CASQGGGNQPQHF
-	TRBV6-2/TRBV6-3	TRBJ1-4	-	TGTGCCAGCAGTTACTCAGGGACATACAATGAAAAACTGTTTTTT	CASSYSGTYNEKLFF
-	TRBV5-1	TRBJ2-1	many	TGCGCCAGCAGCTTGGTCAACCCGGGGGATGAGCAGTTCTTC	CASSLVNPGDEQFF
-	TRBV5-5	TRBJ1-2	many	TGTGCCAGCAACCCTTGGCTTGGTCAGGGCGGCTATGGCTACACCTTC	CASNPWLGQGGYGYTF
-	TRBV14	TRBJ2-3	many	TGTGCCAGCAGCCAAGGGTGGGATACGCAGTATTTT	CASSQGWDTQYF